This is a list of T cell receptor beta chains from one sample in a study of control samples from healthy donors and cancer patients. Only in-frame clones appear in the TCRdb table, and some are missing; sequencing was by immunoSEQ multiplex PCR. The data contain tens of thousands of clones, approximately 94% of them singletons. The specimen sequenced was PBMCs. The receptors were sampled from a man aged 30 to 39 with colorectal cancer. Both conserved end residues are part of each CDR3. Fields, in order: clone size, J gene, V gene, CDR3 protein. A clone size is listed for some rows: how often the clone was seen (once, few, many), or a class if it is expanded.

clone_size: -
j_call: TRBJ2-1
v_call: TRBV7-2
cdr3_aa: CASSLGPGQAYNEQFF

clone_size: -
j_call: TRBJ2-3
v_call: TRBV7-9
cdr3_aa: CASSLDSHTDTQYF

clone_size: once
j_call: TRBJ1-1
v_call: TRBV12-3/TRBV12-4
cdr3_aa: CASSRQNTEAFF

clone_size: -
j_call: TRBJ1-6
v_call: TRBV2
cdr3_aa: CASTGTGNSPLHF

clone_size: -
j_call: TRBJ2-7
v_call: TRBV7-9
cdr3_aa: CASSLTDPTTGPYEQYF

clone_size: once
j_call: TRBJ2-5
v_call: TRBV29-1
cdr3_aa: CSVALGPTGTQYF

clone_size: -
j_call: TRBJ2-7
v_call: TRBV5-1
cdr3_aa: CASSYGVDYEQYF

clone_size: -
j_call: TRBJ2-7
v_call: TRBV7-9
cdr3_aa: CASNLWGGRDEQYF

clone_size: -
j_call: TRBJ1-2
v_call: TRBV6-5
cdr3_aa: CASSYSSRVIDGYTF

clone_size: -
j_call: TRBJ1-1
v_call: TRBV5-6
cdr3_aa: CASSSPGPKMHEAFF

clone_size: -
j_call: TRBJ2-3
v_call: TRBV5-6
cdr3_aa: CASSLEGGGASTDTQYF

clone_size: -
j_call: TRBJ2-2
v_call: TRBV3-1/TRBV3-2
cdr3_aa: CASSQVTGFTGELFF

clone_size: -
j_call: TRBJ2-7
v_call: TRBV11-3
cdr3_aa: CASSLSGAHEQYF

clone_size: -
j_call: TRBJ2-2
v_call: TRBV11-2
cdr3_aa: CASSKGLDRDSFTRELFF

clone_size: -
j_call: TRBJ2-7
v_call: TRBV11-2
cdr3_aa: CASGHPGRPYEQYF

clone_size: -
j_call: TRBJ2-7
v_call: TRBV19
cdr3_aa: CASILDRGISYEQYF

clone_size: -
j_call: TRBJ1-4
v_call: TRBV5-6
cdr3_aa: CASSQGFGTGAEKLFF

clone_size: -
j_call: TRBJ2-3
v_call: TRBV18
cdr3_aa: CASSPLAGLAVGTDTQYF

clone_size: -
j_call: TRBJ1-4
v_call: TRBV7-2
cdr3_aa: CASSFMLRGTNEKLFF

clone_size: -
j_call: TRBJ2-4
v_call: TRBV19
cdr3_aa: CASSVNRDPQNIQYF

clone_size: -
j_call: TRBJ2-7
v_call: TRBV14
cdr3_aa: CASSQGYIVWGSSYEQYF

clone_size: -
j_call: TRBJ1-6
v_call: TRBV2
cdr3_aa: CASSRDSYNSPLHF

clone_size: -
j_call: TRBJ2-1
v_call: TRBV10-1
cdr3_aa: CASSPNPTRIGYNEQFF

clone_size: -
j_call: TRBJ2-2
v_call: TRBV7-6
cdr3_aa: CASSLIIAGGTGELFF

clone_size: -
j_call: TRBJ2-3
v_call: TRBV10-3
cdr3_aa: CAISEGQASTDTQYF

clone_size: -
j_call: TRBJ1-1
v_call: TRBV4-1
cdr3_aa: CASSGPLRGTEAFF

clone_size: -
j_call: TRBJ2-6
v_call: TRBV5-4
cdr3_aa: CASSLGLGATGANVLTF

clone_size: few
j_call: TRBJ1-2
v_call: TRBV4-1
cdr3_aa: CASSQLTSGQKGFYGYTF

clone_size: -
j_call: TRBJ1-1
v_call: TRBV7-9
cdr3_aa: CASSQRLDTEAFF

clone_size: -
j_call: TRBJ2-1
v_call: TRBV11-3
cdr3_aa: CASSLVTSGKNEQFF

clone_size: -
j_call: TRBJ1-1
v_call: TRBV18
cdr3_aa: CASSLDQSIRPAFF

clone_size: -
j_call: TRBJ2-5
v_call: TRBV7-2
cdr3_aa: CASSFTSGGVVAQYF

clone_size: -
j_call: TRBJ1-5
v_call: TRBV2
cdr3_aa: CASRPGQGFLQPQHF

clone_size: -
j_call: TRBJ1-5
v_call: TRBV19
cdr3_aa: CASSTQERQPQHF

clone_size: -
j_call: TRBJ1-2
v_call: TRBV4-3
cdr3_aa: CASSQGNYGYTF

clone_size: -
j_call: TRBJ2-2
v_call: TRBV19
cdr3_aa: CASSGTTTGELFF

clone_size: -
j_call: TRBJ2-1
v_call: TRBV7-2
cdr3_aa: CASSLDRGSYNEQFF

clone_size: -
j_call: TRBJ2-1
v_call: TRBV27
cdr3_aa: CASGVAGYNEQFF

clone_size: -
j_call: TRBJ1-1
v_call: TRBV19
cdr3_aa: CASLLRGYGTEAFF

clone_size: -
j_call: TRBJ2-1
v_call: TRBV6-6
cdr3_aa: CASSYARGNEQFF

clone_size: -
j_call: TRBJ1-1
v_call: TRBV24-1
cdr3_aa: CATSDQGNTEAFF

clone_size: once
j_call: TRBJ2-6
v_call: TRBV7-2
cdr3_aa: CASSLLAGFSGANVLTF

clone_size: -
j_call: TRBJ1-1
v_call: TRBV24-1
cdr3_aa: CATSDSTVGPNTEAFF

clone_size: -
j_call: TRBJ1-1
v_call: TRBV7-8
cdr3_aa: CASSHRTGNTEAFF

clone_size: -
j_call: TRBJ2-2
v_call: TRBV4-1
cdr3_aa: CASSQLYRTSNTGELFF

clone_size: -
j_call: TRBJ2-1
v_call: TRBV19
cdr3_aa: CASRALAGGLYNEQFF

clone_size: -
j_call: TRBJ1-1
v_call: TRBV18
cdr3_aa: CASSPLVRGENTEAFF

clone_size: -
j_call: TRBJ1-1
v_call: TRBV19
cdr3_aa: CASSMGQGWSWKSTEAFF

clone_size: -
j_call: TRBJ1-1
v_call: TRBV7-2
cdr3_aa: CASSSAGSTEAFF

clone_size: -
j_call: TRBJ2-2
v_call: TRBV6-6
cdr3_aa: CASRRIDRDANTGELFF

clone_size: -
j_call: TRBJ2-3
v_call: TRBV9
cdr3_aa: CASSRGGRTDTQYF

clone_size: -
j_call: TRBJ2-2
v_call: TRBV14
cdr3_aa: CASSQEILTVDTGELFF

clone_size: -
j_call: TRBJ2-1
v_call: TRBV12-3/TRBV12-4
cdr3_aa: CASSSGQYNEQFF

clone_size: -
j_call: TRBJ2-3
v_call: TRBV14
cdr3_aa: CASQSGGPSNAQYF

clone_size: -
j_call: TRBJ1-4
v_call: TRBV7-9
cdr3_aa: CASSSSGRPKLFF

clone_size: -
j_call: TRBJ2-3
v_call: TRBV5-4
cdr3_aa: CASSTGTSGGIFTDTQYF

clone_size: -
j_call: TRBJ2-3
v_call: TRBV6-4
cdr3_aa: CASSKSSGSTDTQYF

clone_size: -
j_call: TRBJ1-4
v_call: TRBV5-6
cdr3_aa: CASGDRALLNEKLFF

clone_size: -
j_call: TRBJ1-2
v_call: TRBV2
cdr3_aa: CASSEEAVYGYTF

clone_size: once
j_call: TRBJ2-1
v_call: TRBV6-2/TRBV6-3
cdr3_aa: CASSVPGTGGVEQFF